The 10 T cell receptor beta chains below come from one sample, sequenced in a study of T cell responses to AZD1222 COVID-19 vaccine. Produced via immunoSEQ multiplex PCR; TCRdb's table is partial and in-frame only. The sample yields some 130,000 clones, approximately 90% seen once. Sequencing was performed on peripheral blood, taken on day 0 of AZD1222 vaccination. These receptors were taken from an adult in good health.

The J gene is TRBJ2-7, the V gene TRBV5-1, with TRBD1 as a possible D gene (6 bases). V was clipped by 3 bases and J by 5 bases, with 21 bases between them. The CDR3 contains 16 residues. CDR1 and CDR2 from the germline V gene are SGHRS and YFSETQ. CDR3 in amino acids: CASSSLTGNSLHEQYF. The CDR3 DNA is TGCGCCAGCAGCTCCCTCACAGGGAATAGCCTCCACGAGCAGTACTTC.

The chain joins TRBV2 to TRBJ1-5, with D tentatively TRBD1 (5 bases). There are 15 residues in the CDR3. The germline V gene has CDR1 SNHLY and CDR2 FYNNEI. The V gene lost 5 bases and the J gene lost 4 bases, with 15 bases spanning the gap. Here the CDR3 reads CASSFRTTGNQPQHF. CDR3 DNA: TGTGCCAGCAGTTTTAGGACAACGGGAAATCAGCCCCAGCATTTT. The full variable domain, with the rest looked up from reference TRBV2 and TRBJ1-5, is EPEVTQTPSHQVTQMGQEVILRCVPISNHLYFYWYRQILGQKVEFLVSFYNNEISEKSEIFDDQFSVERPDGSNFTLKIRSTKLEDSAMYFCASSFRTTGNQPQHFGDGTRLSIL.

This clone has just a few counts. The chain has TRBV28 and TRBJ1-5; D is ambiguous. The germline V and J ends were trimmed by 10 bases and 0 bases, with 13 bases remaining between them. The CDR3 is made up of 14 amino acids. CDR1 is MDHEN, CDR2 SYDVKM, per germline. For the CDR3, the DNA is TGTGCCACAAAAGGTTGGGTTAGCAATCAGCCCCAGCATTTT. Translating gives CATKGWVSNQPQHF. Drawing the rest from reference TRBV28 and TRBJ1-5, the complete variable domain is DVKVTQSSRYLVKRTGEKVFLECVQDMDHENMFWYRQDPGLGLRLIYFSYDVKMKEKGDIPEGYSVSREKKERFSLILESASTNQTSMYLCATKGWVSNQPQHFGDGTRLSIL.

V and J are TRBV14 and TRBJ2-7; D is undetermined. V gave up 4 bases and J gave up 0 bases, with 10 bases separating them. The CDR3 runs to 14 residues. Looked up from germline, CDR1 is SGHDN and CDR2 is FVKESK. In nucleotides, the CDR3 is TGTGCCAGCAGCCGCGACTTACACTCCTACGAGCAGTACTTC. Translating it yields CASSRDLHSYEQYF. Combining the CDR3 with reference TRBV14 and TRBJ2-7 gives the whole variable domain EAGVTQFPSHSVIEKGQTVTLRCDPISGHDNLYWYRRVMGKEIKFLLHFVKESKQDESGMPNNRFLAERTGGTYSTLKVQPAELEDSGVYFCASSRDLHSYEQYFGPGTRLTVT.

J is TRBJ1-3 and V is TRBV18, with TRBD1 identical over 9 bases. This CDR3 spans 14 amino acids. V lost 4 bases, J lost 3 bases, and 1 base stayed unmatched. Germline V CDR1 and CDR2: KGHSH, LQKENI. The CDR3 DNA reads TGTGCCAGCTCACGGACAGGGGATGGAAACACCATATATTTT. It translates to CASSRTGDGNTIYF.

The chain uses TRBV19 and TRBJ1-2; a weak D match, TRBD1 (5 bases). Per germline, CDR1 LNHDA and CDR2 SQIVND (reference sequence). This CDR3 is built from 14 residues. The germline V and J ends were trimmed by 1 base and 8 bases, with 14 bases remaining between them. CDR3 in DNA: TGTGCCAGTAGTATAGGGGCAGGGATGAGAGGCTACACCTTC. It yields the protein CASSIGAGMRGYTF.

The J gene is TRBJ2-4, the V gene TRBV6-5; D unclear. Germline CDR1 is MNHEY and CDR2 is SVGAGI. This CDR3 is 16 amino acids long. Trimming removed 3 bases at V and 1 base at J, with 13 bases between. The CDR3 DNA reads as TGTGCCAGCAGTTATAAGTCAACCTTGGCCAAAAACATTCAGTACTTC. It yields the protein CASSYKSTLAKNIQYF.

This clone was observed a single time. The chain joins TRBV5-4 to TRBJ1-2; 7 bases agree with TRBD1. CDR3 length: 13 amino acids. V trimming: 4 bases; J trimming: 8 bases; junction bases outside the gene matches: 8. Germline V lookup: CDR1 SGHNT, CDR2 YYREEE (reference sequence). This CDR3 is CASSRNRGWGYTF. The CDR3 DNA sequence: TGTGCCAGCAGCCGAAACAGGGGCTGGGGCTACACCTTC.

The CDR3 here is CASSFLTDSVIGQYF. CDR3 in DNA: TGTGCCAGCAGCTTTTTGACGGATTCGGTAATAGGGCAGTACTTC. This rearrangement joins TRBV7-9 to TRBJ2-7, with D uncertain. The CDR3 covers 15 residues. CDR1 is SEHNR, CDR2 FQNEAQ, per germline (reference sequence). V was pared by 3 bases and J by 9 bases, with 21 bases between.

This chain connects TRBV27 to TRBJ2-7; 8 bases align to TRBD2. Trimming removed 7 bases from V and 0 bases from J; junction bases left unmatched: 14. Germline V gene data show CDR1 as MNHEY and CDR2 as SMNVEV (reference sequence). The length of the CDR3 is 17 residues. CDR3 amino acids: CASKINIQTSASYEQYF. The DNA for the CDR3 is TGTGCCAGCAAAATTAATATTCAGACTAGCGCCTCCTACGAGCAGTACTTC.